Listed below are T cell receptor beta chains from one sample, sequenced in a study of PD-1 blockade in classical Hodgkin lymphoma. Produced via immunoSEQ multiplex PCR; TCRdb's table is partial and in-frame only. The data hold a few thousand clones, with approximately 71% observed a single time. The sample here was peripheral blood mononuclear cells (PBMCs), taken before the second cycle of nivolumab. These receptors all stem from a human donor with classical Hodgkin lymphoma. Both conserved end residues are part of each CDR3. D genes are given only for firm matches. Where a row states a size, it is once, few, many or the class of an expanded clone; other rows omit it.

>TRBV9|NA|TRBJ2-3|TRBD2
CASRGTSGDTQYF
TGTGCCAGCAGGGGGACTAGCGGGGATACGCAGTATTTT
>TRBV7-5|NA|TRBJ1-6|NA
CASSLGRVPLHF
TGTGCCAGCAGCTTAGGTCGAGTCCCCCTCCACTTT
>TRBV2|NA|TRBJ1-2|NA
CASRDDRSGGYTF
TGTGCCAGCAGGGATGACAGGTCGGGAGGCTACACCTTC
>TRBV27|NA|TRBJ2-3|NA
CASSLRGLTSTDTQYF
TGTGCCAGCAGTTTACGCGGACTCACTAGCACAGATACGCAGTATTTT
>TRBV25-1|NA|TRBJ2-1|NA
CASSDRAGNEQFF
TGTGCCAGCAGTGACCGGGCGGGCAATGAGCAGTTCTTC
>TRBV2|NA|TRBJ2-3|NA
CASSERGLPDTQYF
TGTGCCAGCAGTGAAAGGGGTTTGCCGGATACGCAGTATTTT
>TRBV7-9|medium-sized|TRBJ1-3|NA
CASSPSRTTSGNTIYF
TGTGCCAGCAGCCCAAGTAGGACAACCTCTGGAAACACCATATATTTT
>TRBV11-1|NA|TRBJ1-2|NA
CASSFGQLYGYTF
TGTGCCAGCAGCTTTGGGCAGCTCTATGGCTACACCTTC
>TRBV19|few|TRBJ2-4|NA
CASTPTGREPFVQYF
TGTGCCAGTACACCCACAGGGAGGGAGCCATTCGTTCAGTACTTC
>TRBV2|NA|TRBJ2-3|TRBD2
CASSGASGRATDTQYF
TGTGCCAGCAGCGGCGCCAGCGGGAGGGCGACAGATACGCAGTATTTT
>TRBV6-5|few|TRBJ1-4|NA
CASSYSRADEKLFF
TGTGCCAGCAGTTACTCAAGGGCCGATGAAAAACTGTTTTTT
>TRBV5-4|NA|TRBJ2-2|TRBD1
CASRQGINTGELFF
TGTGCCAGCCGACAGGGGATAAACACCGGGGAGCTGTTTTTT
>TRBV18|NA|TRBJ1-1|NA
CASSPGGRVDTEAFF
TGTGCCAGCTCACCAGGCGGCAGGGTGGACACTGAAGCTTTCTTT
>TRBV4-1|NA|TRBJ1-2|NA
CASSQVTGGNYGYTF
TGCGCCAGCAGCCAAGTGACGGGGGGTAACTATGGCTACACCTTC
>TRBV28|NA|TRBJ2-1|TRBD2
CASNWGVGSGRYEQFF
TGTGCCAGCAATTGGGGGGTCGGAAGCGGGAGGTATGAGCAGTTCTTC
>TRBV25-1|few|TRBJ2-3|TRBD2
CASREGTSGVVTQYF
TGTGCCAGCAGGGAGGGGACTAGCGGGGTGGTGACGCAGTATTTT
>TRBV5-4|NA|TRBJ2-1|TRBD2
CASSGALAGTSYNEQFF
TGTGCCAGCAGCGGGGCCCTAGCGGGAACATCTTACAATGAGCAGTTCTTC
>TRBV11-3|once|TRBJ2-7|TRBD1
CASSLVTAVLRDSLIYEQYF
TGTGCCAGCAGCCTCGTTACAGCGGTTTTAAGGGACAGCCTCATCTACGAGCAGTACTTC
>TRBV13|NA|TRBJ2-7|TRBD2
CASSLRGLAGGPYEQYF
TGTGCCAGCAGCTTAAGGGGACTAGCGGGAGGACCCTACGAGCAGTACTTC
>TRBV7-7|few|TRBJ2-5|NA
CASSKAGTEKETQYF
TGTGCTAGCAGCAAAGCCGGGACGGAAAAAGAGACCCAGTACTTC
>TRBV6-6|NA|TRBJ1-3|TRBD1
CATNQGAAGNTIYF
TGTGCCACCAATCAGGGGGCGGCTGGAAACACCATATATTTT
>TRBV30|few|TRBJ2-7|NA
CAWRVSGYEQYF
TGTGCCTGGAGGGTATCGGGCTACGAGCAGTACTTC
>TRBV7-9|few|TRBJ1-3|TRBD1
CASRAWQDRGQSGNTIYF
TGTGCCAGCAGAGCATGGCAGGACAGGGGGCAAAGTGGAAACACCATATATTTT
>TRBV6-5|NA|TRBJ2-7|TRBD2
CASSKLAGVNEQYF
TGTGCCAGCAGTAAACTAGCGGGAGTAAACGAGCAGTACTTC